Given below is one T cell receptor beta chain in context. TCRdb keeps only in-frame clones here, not all; method: immunoSEQ multiplex PCR. In the table there are fewer than 70,000 clones, approximately 90% of which are singletons. The CDR3 extends over 16 amino acids. With 3 bases clipped from V and 4 bases from J, the junction kept 5 bases outside the gene matches. The germline gives CDR1 MDHEN, CDR2 SYDVKM. The entry originates in a study of T cell changes during pregnancy in multiple sclerosis. This receptor was identified in a human donor whose cells served as feeder cells for cultures in a pregnancy study. Specimen: peripheral blood from another person, used as feeder cells. This rearrangement joins TRBV28 to TRBJ2-2, with 10 positions matching TRBD2. The CDR3 DNA sequence: TGTGCCAGCAGTTTCCTAAGCGGGGGGGCCACCGGGGAGCTGTTTTTT. Translation gives CASSFLSGGATGELFF.